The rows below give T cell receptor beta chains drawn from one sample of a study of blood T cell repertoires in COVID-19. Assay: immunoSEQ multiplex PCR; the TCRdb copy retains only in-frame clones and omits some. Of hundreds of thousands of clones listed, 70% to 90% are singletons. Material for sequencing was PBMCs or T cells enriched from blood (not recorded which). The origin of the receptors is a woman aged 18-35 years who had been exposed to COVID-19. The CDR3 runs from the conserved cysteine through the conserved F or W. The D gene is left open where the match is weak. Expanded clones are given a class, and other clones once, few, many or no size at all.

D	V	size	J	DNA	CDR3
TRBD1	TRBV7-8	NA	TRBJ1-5	TGTGCCAGCAGCTACGGACAGGTGAATCAGCCCCAGCATTTT	CASSYGQVNQPQHF
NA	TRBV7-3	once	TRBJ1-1	TGTGCCAGCAGCCTCGGACAGATGAACACTGAAGCTTTCTTT	CASSLGQMNTEAFF
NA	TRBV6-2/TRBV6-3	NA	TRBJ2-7	TGTGCCAGCAGTTCAACCGGGACAATCCTAGAGCAGTACTTC	CASSSTGTILEQYF
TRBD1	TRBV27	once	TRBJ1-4	TGTGCCAGCAAGCCGGACAGGGGTAATGAAAAACTGTTTTTT	CASKPDRGNEKLFF
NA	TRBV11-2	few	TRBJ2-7	TGTGCCAGCAGCTTTGGCAGGGGCTACGAGCAGTACTTC	CASSFGRGYEQYF
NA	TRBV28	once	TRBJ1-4	TGTGCCAGCAGTTTAGGAGGGACGGCTAATGAAAAACTGTTTTTT	CASSLGGTANEKLFF
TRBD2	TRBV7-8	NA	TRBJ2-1	TGTGCCAGCAGCCCGGGACTAGAGGGGGTCAATGAGCAGTTCTTC	CASSPGLEGVNEQFF
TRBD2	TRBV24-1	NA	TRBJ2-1	TGTGCCACCAGTGATTCGTGGAGGGGCGGGGGTAACAATGAGCAGTTCTTC	CATSDSWRGGGNNEQFF
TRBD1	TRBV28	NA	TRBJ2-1	TGTGCCAGCAGTGGATCCGGGACAGGGGGCACTGAGCAGTTCTTC	CASSGSGTGGTEQFF
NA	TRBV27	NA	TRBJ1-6	TGTGCCAGCAGTCCTAACAGGATGGAATCACCCCTCCACTTT	CASSPNRMESPLHF
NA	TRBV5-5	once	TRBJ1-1	TGTGCCAGCAGCTCGAGGGGGATAGGGAACACTGAAGCTTTCTTT	CASSSRGIGNTEAFF
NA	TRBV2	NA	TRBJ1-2	TGTGCCAGCAGTGACGCCCGACAGAACTTATCGGGCTACACCTTC	CASSDARQNLSGYTF
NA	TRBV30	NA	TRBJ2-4	TGTGCCTGGAGTGTTTCTTCAGGAATAGCCAAAAACATTCAGTACTTC	CAWSVSSGIAKNIQYF
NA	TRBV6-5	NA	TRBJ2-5	TGTGCCAGCAGTTACTCCCAGGGGTCCCAAGAGACCCAGTACTTC	CASSYSQGSQETQYF
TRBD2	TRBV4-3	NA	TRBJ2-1	TGCGCCAGCAGCCAAGAACCGGCGGGGGGATACAATGAGCAGTTCTTC	CASSQEPAGGYNEQFF
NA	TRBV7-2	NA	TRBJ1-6	TGTGCCAGCAGCTTAGCGCAGAATTCACCCCTCCACTTT	CASSLAQNSPLHF
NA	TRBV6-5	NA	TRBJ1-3	TGTGCCAGCAGGAGGCTTTCCTCTGGAAACACCATATATTTT	CASRRLSSGNTIYF
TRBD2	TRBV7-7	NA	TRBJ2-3	TGTGCCAGCAGCTTACGCAGCGGGAGTACAGATACGCAGTATTTT	CASSLRSGSTDTQYF
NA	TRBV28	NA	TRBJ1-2	TGTGCCAGCAGTTTTAATTATGGCTACACCTTC	CASSFNYGYTF
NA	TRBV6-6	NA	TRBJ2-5	TGTGCCAGCAGTGCTCAGGTACAAGAGACCCAGTACTTC	CASSAQVQETQYF
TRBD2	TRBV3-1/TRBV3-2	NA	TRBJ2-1	TGTGCCAGCAGCCAAGTTTTAACTAGCGGGGGGGTATACAATGAGCAGTTCTTC	CASSQVLTSGGVYNEQFF
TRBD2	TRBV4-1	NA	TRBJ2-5	TGCGCCAGCAGCCGGACTAGCGGGGGGACAAACCAAGAGACCCAGTACTTC	CASSRTSGGTNQETQYF
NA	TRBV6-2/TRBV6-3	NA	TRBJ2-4	TGTGCCAGCAGTTGGGCCTATTCCTCGGGGGTAGCCAAAAACATTCAGTACTTC	CASSWAYSSGVAKNIQYF
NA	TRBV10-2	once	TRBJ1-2	TGCGCCAGCAGTGAGATCCAGGGTGAGAATGGCTACACCTTC	CASSEIQGENGYTF
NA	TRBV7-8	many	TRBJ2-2	TGTGCCAGCAGAGGGGGCACCGGGGAGCTGTTTTTT	CASRGGTGELFF
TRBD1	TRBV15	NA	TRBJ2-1	TGTGCCACCAGCAGAGCGGACAGGGTGGCCTACAATGAGCAGTTCTTC	CATSRADRVAYNEQFF
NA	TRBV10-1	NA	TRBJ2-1	TGCCCCAGGAGGGCGCTGTCCTACAATGAGCAGTTCTTC	CPRRALSYNEQFF
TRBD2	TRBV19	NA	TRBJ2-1	TGTGCCAGTAGTCTGCCCCTAGCGGGGACCCACAATGAGCAGTTCTTC	CASSLPLAGTHNEQFF
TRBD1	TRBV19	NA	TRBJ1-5	TGTGCCGCGGGACAGGGGCGATATAGCAATCAGCCCCAGCATTTT	CAAGQGRYSNQPQHF
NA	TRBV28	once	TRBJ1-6	TGTGCCAGCAGTGGTCGCGGCCAGGGGTACTCACCCCTCCACTTT	CASSGRGQGYSPLHF
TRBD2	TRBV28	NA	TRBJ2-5	TGTGCCAGCACCTGGGGGACTAGCGGGGCCCAAGAGACCCAGTACTTC	CASTWGTSGAQETQYF
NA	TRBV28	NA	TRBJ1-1	TGTGCCAGCAGCGAACTAAACACTGAAGCTTTCTTT	CASSELNTEAFF
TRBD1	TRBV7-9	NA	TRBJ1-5	TGTGCCAGCAGCCCGATGACAGGGAAGAATCAGCCCCAGCATTTT	CASSPMTGKNQPQHF
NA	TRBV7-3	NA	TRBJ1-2	TGTGCCAGCAGCCCCGGGCCGGAGGCGGCTACGAGAGGCTACACCTTC	CASSPGPEAATRGYTF
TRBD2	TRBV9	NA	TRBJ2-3	TGTGCCAGCAGCGTGACTAGCGGGGGAGGGGCAGATACGCAGTATTTT	CASSVTSGGGADTQYF
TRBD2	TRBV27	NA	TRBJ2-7	TGTGCCAGCAGTTTAGCGGGGAGGGACTCCTACGAGCAGTACTTC	CASSLAGRDSYEQYF
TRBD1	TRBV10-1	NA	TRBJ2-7	TGCGCCAGCAGCCCCGGGACAGGGGGCTCCTACGAGCAGTACTTC	CASSPGTGGSYEQYF
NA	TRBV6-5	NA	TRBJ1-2	TGTGCCAGCAGTTACCAGGGCACCTATGGCTACACCTTC	CASSYQGTYGYTF
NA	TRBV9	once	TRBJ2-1	TGTGCCAGCAGCGTAGTTATTTCGGACAGTCGGGACAATGAGCAGTTCTTC	CASSVVISDSRDNEQFF
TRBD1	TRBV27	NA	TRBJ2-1	TGTGCCAGCATGCTCTCCGGGACAGCCTCCTACAATGAGCAGTTCTTC	CASMLSGTASYNEQFF
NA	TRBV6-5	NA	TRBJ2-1	TGTGCCAGCAGTTTCCGATACTCGATCCACAATGAGCAGTTCTTC	CASSFRYSIHNEQFF
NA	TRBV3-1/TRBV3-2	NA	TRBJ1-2	TGTGCCAGCAGCCAAGATCAGGGGAGTAGCTATGGCTACACCTTC	CASSQDQGSSYGYTF
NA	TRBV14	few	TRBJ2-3	TGTGCCAGCAGCCAAGTCGGCCTTTTTGGACACACAGATACGCAGTATTTT	CASSQVGLFGHTDTQYF
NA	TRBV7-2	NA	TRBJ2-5	TGTGCCAGCAGCTTAAGAGCGAGCCTGTACCAAGAGACCCAGTACTTC	CASSLRASLYQETQYF
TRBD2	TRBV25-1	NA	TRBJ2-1	TGTGCCAGCAAGAGAACTAGCGGGAACAATGAGCAGTTCTTC	CASKRTSGNNEQFF
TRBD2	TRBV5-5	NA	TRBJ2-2	TGTGCCAGCAGCTCGAAACTAGCGGGAGTACGGGTAGGCACCGGGGAGCTGTTTTTT	CASSSKLAGVRVGTGELFF
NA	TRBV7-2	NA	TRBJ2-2	TGTGCCAGAGACGGCGGGCGGGTCGGGGAGCTGTTTTTT	CARDGGRVGELFF
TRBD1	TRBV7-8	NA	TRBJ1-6	TGTGCCAGCAGCCGACAGGGTCGCTCACCCCTCCACTTT	CASSRQGRSPLHF
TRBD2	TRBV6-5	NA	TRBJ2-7	TGTGCCAGCGGACTTAGCGGGACAACCTACGAGCAGTACTTC	CASGLSGTTYEQYF
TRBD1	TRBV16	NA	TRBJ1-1	TGTGCCAGCAGCCTCTCCGGGACAGGGAACACTGAAGCTTTCTTT	CASSLSGTGNTEAFF
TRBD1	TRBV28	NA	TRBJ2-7	TGTGCCAGCAGTTTGCCACAGGGGGGTCAATACGAGCAGTACTTC	CASSLPQGGQYEQYF
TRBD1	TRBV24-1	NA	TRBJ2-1	TGTGCCACCAGCCTAACCGGGACAGGGGTAGAGGAGCAGTTCTTC	CATSLTGTGVEEQFF
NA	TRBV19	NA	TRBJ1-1	TGTGCCAGTAGTATCCCCTCCGTGCCCGGGACTGAAGCTTTCTTT	CASSIPSVPGTEAFF